This T cell receptor beta chain comes out of a study of blood T cell repertoires in COVID-19. This CDR3 contains 12 residues. Germline assignment: CDR1 MDHEN and CDR2 SYDVKM. Sequenced by immunoSEQ multiplex PCR; TCRdb stores in-frame clones only, minus some. The data hold under 500,000 clones, with 75% to 90% observed a single time. In its sample, this clone was seen a few times. One end of the junction does not line up with germline, which may come from a read error. The sequenced sample was peripheral blood. The chain is built from TRBV28 and TRBJ2-3, with D possibly matching TRBD1 (6 bases). The source is a woman in her twenties or thirties with acute or convalescent COVID-19. The CDR3 is CASSLRTVTQYF. The CDR3 DNA sequence: TGTGCCAGCAGTCTCAGGACAGTTACGCAGTATTTT.